One T cell receptor beta chain is described in this entry. These data come from a study of T-cell reconstitution after alpha-beta-depleted transplantation in children. A TCRbeta library incorporating unique molecular identifiers was prepared. In TCRdb, the PCR reads were re-called with MiXCR into one record per CDR3 protein. The table lists 300,000 or so distinct CDR3 sequences, approximately 9.8% of them singletons, with roughly 9.1% in the top ten. V was clipped by 1 base and J by 3 bases; unmatched bases: 2. Germline V CDR1 and CDR2: SGHVS, FNYEAQ. The CDR3 contains 14 residues. The clonotype originates from a human donor who donated a stem cell graft to a child with SCID. The chain joins TRBV7-6 to TRBJ2-7; 8 bases map to TRBD1. The starting material was PBMCs from the stem cell graft donor, obtained from the stem cell graft. The chain's CDR3 is CASSLGGTGYEQYF. CDR3 nucleotide sequence: TGTGCCAGCAGCTTAGGGGGGACAGGCTACGAGCAGTACTTC. Full variable domain (rest looked up from reference TRBV7-6 and TRBJ2-7): GAGVSQSPRYKVTKRGQDVALRCDPISGHVSLYWYRQALGQGPEFLTYFNYEAQQDKSGLPNDRFSAERPEGSISTLTIQRTEQRDSAMYRCASSLGGTGYEQYFGPGTRLTVT.